This T cell receptor beta chain was captured in a study of T cell responses to AZD1222 COVID-19 vaccine. Measured with immunoSEQ multiplex PCR; TCRdb has only the in-frame clones, and not every one. The table records about 140,000 clones, around 92% of them present only once. Trimming removed 5 bases from V and 8 bases from J; junction bases left unmatched: 7. The CDR3 spans 14 residues. The germline V gene encodes CDR1 SEHNR and CDR2 FQNEAQ (reference sequence). The material was peripheral blood, obtained after recovery from COVID-19. This TCR came from an adult who had recovered from COVID-19. The J gene is TRBJ2-4, the V gene TRBV7-9; 9 bases align to TRBD2. This CDR3 reads CASSPLAGWDIQYF. The CDR3 DNA reads as TGTGCCAGCAGCCCTCTAGCGGGGTGGGACATTCAGTACTTC.